The 4 T cell receptor beta chains below were found in one sample sequenced in a study of T cell responses to AZD1222 COVID-19 vaccine. Clones were sequenced by immunoSEQ multiplex PCR, and TCRdb holds only the in-frame ones, with some missing. The sample yields about 160,000 clones, approximately 90% seen once. This specimen was peripheral blood, taken 28 days after the second AZD1222 dose. The receptors originated from an adult who received the AZD1222 COVID-19 vaccine.

The chain has TRBV9 and TRBJ1-6; no definite D call. V dropped 4 bases and J dropped 9 bases, with 11 bases sitting between them. Germline V lookup: CDR1 SGDLS, CDR2 YYNGEE. The CDR3 runs to 13 residues. DNA for the CDR3: TGTGCCAGCAGCCCGACTCCGTTTTCACCCCTCCACTTT. It is translated as CASSPTPFSPLHF.

The CDR3 nucleotides are TGCGCCAGCAGCAACTTTGGGGAAATCGAGCAGTTCTTC. Encoded protein: CASSNFGEIEQFF. V gene TRBV5-1 combines with J gene TRBJ2-1; D remains ambiguous. The CDR3 length is 13 residues. Deletions cut 4 bases from V and 10 bases from J, with 15 bases between. CDR1 and CDR2 (germline): SGHRS, YFSETQ.

The V gene is TRBV7-2, the J gene TRBJ1-3; D may be TRBD1 (6 bases). The CDR3 has 15 residues. Looked up from germline, CDR1 is SGHTA and CDR2 is FQGNSA. The V and J ends lost 1 base and 3 bases respectively, with 10 bases between them. Written as DNA, the CDR3 is TGTGCCAGCAGCTTAGACGAGACAGGTGGAAACACCATATATTTT. Its protein is CASSLDETGGNTIYF.

V is TRBV10-3 and J is TRBJ1-1, with 7 bases aligning to TRBD1. Per the germline V gene, CDR1 is ENHRY and CDR2 is SYGVKD. Losses at the gene ends were 0 bases for V and 8 bases for J; bases not matched to a gene: 12. This CDR3 has 16 residues. CDR3 sequence: CAISESKGGGSGEAFF. Here the CDR3 DNA reads TGTGCCATCAGTGAGTCAAAAGGGGGCGGCTCGGGGGAAGCTTTCTTT.